The next 2 T cell receptor beta chains were all read from a single sample in a study of shared clonotypes between healthy human individuals. Naive CD8 cells, CD45RO-negative and positively selected for CCR7, excluded terminally differentiated effector memory CD45RA+ cells. The assay was immunoSEQ multiplex PCR, and TCRdb's table has in-frame clones only and misses some. This table holds nearly 600,000 clones, just under 97% found once. The sample consisted of naive CD8+ T cells sorted from blood. All receptors come from a young woman in good health.

The V gene is TRBV7-3, the J gene TRBJ2-1; no definite D call. The CDR3 runs 13 residues. V was trimmed by 4 bases and J by 6 bases, leaving 10 bases between them. Germline V lookup: CDR1 SGHTA, CDR2 FQGTGA. DNA for the CDR3: TGTGCCAGCAGCTCCAATGCAGGCAATGAGCAGTTCTTC. It is translated as CASSSNAGNEQFF.

This clone was seen just once. The rearrangement links TRBV5-4 to TRBJ2-7; TRBD1 or TRBD2 may be the D gene (5 bases each). With 4 bases removed from V and 5 bases from J, the gap between germline ends came to 19 bases. In germline, CDR1 is SGHNT, CDR2 YYREEE (reference sequence). The CDR3 has 15 amino acids. The CDR3 reads CASSPGTEGVDEQYF. The DNA for the CDR3 is TGTGCCAGCAGCCCGGGGACGGAAGGGGTGGACGAGCAGTACTTC. Full variable domain (remainder filled in from reference TRBV5-4 and TRBJ2-7): ETGVTQSPTHLIKTRGQQVTLRCSSQSGHNTVSWYQQALGQGPQFIFQYYREEENGRGNFPPRFSGLQFPNYSSELNVNALELDDSALYLCASSPGTEGVDEQYFGPGTRLTVT.